These 7 T cell receptor beta chains were sequenced from one sample in a study of control samples from healthy donors and cancer patients. Profiled with immunoSEQ multiplex PCR; TCRdb holds only in-frame clones, not every one. The sample has fewer than 90,000 clones; around nine tenths are singletons. What was sequenced was blood. These receptors came from a woman aged 45-59 years in good health.

The chain joins TRBV24-1 to TRBJ2-3; 9 bases are a match to TRBD1. The ends lost 4 bases at V and 4 bases at J; junction bases unmatched: 5. The CDR3 runs 15 residues. From germline, CDR1 is KGHDR and CDR2 SFDVKD. The CDR3 spells CATSETGGAADTQYF. For the CDR3, the DNA is TGTGCCACCAGTGAAACAGGGGGCGCGGCAGATACGCAGTATTTT.

This sequence joins TRBV6-5 and TRBJ1-2; a weak D match, TRBD1 (6 bases). The CDR3 is 15 residues long. CDR1 is MNHEY, CDR2 SVGAGI, per germline. V was shortened by 6 bases and J by 0 bases, with 14 bases between the two germline ends. This chain's CDR3 is CASSLGTGTNYGYTF. CDR3 bases: TGTGCCAGCAGCCTTGGTACAGGGACTAACTATGGCTACACCTTC.

The gene calls are TRBV24-1 and TRBJ2-3, with 12 bases aligning to TRBD2. The CDR3 is made up of 16 amino acids. With 4 bases clipped from V and 3 bases from J, the junction kept 4 bases outside the gene matches. Germline CDR1 reads KGHDR; CDR2 reads SFDVKD. CDR3 sequence (DNA): TGTGCCACCAGTGACACGACTAGCGGGGGTACAGATACGCAGTATTTT. This codes for CATSDTTSGGTDTQYF.

The rearrangement links TRBV5-1 to TRBJ1-4; D is unclear. The CDR3 is 11 amino acids. Germline V gene data show CDR1 as SGHRS and CDR2 as YFSETQ. The germline V and J ends were trimmed by 2 bases and 8 bases, with 4 bases remaining between them. The CDR3 reads CASSFGEKLFF. CDR3 DNA: TGCGCCAGCAGCTTCGGGGAAAAACTGTTTTTT.

V and J are TRBV3-1 (or the pseudogene TRBV3-2) and TRBJ1-5; no reliable D call. V dropped 5 bases and J dropped 7 bases, with 9 bases sitting between them. The CDR3 contains 12 residues. Germline CDR1 and CDR2: LGHDT and YNNKEL (reference sequence). The CDR3 reads CASSSGKQPQHF. The CDR3 DNA is TGTGCCAGCAGCTCTGGAAAACAGCCCCAGCATTTT.

The V gene is TRBV2, the J gene TRBJ2-7; no clear D gene. Trimming shortened V by 5 bases and J by 0 bases, and 5 bases separated the two germline ends. This CDR3 is 12 amino acids long. From germline, CDR1 is SNHLY and CDR2 FYNNEI. As DNA, the CDR3 is TGTGCCAGCAGTCCTACCTCCTACGAGCAGTACTTC. Translating it yields CASSPTSYEQYF.

V and J are TRBV5-6 and TRBJ1-2; no clear D. The germline V gene encodes CDR1 SGHDT and CDR2 YYEEEE. CDR3 length: 13 amino acids. V lost 4 bases to trimming and J lost 7 bases, with 14 bases between them. The CDR3 loop is CASSKGWSFGYTF. The CDR3 region has the DNA TGTGCCAGCAGCAAGGGATGGTCCTTTGGCTACACCTTC.